This T cell receptor (beta chain) appears in the sequencing data of a study of shared clonotypes between healthy human individuals. Here immunoSEQ multiplex PCR was the method, and the copy in TCRdb shows in-frame clones only, minus some. There are 2 million to 2.5 million clones in the sample; under 97% occur only once, and approximately 0.13% lies in the top ten. The CDR3 loop spans 14 amino acids. The V end was cut by 4 bases, the J end by 2 bases, with 12 bases between. Germline CDR1 and CDR2: LNHDA and SQIVND (reference sequence). The chain couples TRBV19 to TRBJ2-7; TRBD1 or TRBD2 may be the D gene (5 bases each). Source material: naive CD4+ T cells sorted from blood. Stated subset: CD45RA+ positively selected. The clonotype originates from a young man in good health. The CDR3 region has the DNA TGTGCCAGTAGTACTAGGGACGGCCCCTACGAGCAGTACTTC. It translates to CASSTRDGPYEQYF.